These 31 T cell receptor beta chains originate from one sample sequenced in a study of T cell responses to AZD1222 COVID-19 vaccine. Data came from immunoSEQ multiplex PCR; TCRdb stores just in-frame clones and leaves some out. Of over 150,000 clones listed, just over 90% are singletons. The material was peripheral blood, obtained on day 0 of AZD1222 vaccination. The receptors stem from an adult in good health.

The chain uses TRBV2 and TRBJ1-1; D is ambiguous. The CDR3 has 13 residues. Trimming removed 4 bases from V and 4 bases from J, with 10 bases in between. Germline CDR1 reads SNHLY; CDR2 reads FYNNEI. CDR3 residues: CASSVGMGTEAFF. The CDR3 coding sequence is TGTGCCAGCAGTGTAGGGATGGGCACTGAAGCTTTCTTT.

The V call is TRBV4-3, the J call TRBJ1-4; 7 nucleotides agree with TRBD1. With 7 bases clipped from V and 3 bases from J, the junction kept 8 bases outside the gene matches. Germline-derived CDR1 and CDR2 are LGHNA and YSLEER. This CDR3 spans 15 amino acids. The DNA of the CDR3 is TGCGCCAGCATCTACAGGGGCCCCGCTAATGAAAAACTGTTTTTT. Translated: CASIYRGPANEKLFF.

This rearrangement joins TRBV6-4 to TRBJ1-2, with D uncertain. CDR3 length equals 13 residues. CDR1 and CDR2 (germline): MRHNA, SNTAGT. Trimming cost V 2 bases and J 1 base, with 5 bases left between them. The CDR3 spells CASSDTDNYGYTF. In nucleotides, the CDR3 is TGTGCCAGCAGTGACACGGATAACTATGGCTACACCTTC.

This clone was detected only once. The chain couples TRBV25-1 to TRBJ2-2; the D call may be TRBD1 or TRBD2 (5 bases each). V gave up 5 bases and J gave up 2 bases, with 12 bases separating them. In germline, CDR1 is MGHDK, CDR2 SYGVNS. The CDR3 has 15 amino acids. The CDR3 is CASSRGAVNTGELFF. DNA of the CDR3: TGTGCCAGCAGTAGAGGGGCAGTTAACACCGGGGAGCTGTTTTTT. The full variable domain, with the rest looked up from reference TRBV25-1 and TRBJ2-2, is EADIYQTPRYLVIGTGKKITLECSQTMGHDKMYWYQQDPGMELHLIHYSYGVNSTEKGDLSSESTVSRIRTEHFPLTLESARPSHTSQYLCASSRGAVNTGELFFGEGSRLTVL.

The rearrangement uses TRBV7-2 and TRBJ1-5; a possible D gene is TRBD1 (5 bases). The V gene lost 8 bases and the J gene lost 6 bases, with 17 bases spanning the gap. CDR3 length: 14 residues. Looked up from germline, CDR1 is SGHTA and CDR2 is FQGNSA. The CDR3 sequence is CASSGGGPGQPQHF. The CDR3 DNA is TGTGCCAGCTCTGGTGGGGGTCCCGGTCAGCCCCAGCATTTT.

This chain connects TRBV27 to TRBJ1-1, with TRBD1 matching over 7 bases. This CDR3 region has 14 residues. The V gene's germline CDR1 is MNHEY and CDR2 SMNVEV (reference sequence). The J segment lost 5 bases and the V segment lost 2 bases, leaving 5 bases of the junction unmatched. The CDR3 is CASSLEGAWTEAFF. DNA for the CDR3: TGTGCCAGCAGTTTAGAGGGGGCGTGGACTGAAGCTTTCTTT.

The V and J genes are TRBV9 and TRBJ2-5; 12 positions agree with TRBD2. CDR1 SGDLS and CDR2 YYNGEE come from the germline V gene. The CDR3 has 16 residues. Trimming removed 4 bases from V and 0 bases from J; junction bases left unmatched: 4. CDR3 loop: CASSPGLAGNQETQYF. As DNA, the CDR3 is TGTGCCAGCAGCCCAGGACTAGCGGGGAACCAAGAGACCCAGTACTTC.

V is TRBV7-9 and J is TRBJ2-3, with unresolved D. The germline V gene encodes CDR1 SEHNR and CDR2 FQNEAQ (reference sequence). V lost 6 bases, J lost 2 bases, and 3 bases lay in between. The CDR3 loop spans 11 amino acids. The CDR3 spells CASSVTDTQYF. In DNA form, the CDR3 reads TGTGCCAGCAGTGTCACAGATACGCAGTATTTT.

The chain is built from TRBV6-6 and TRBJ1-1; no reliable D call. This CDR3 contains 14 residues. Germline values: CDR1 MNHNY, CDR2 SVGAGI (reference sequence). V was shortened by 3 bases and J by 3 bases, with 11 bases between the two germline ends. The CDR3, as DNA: TGTGCCAGCAGTTATTCCCGCCGGGACACTGAAGCTTTCTTT. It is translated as CASSYSRRDTEAFF.

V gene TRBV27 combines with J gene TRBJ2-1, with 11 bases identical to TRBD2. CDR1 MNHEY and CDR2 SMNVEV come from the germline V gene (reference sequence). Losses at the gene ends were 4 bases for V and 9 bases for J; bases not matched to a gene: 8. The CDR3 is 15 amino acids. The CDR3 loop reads CASSSASGGPVEQFF. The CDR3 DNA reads TGTGCCAGCAGTTCCGCTAGCGGGGGGCCCGTTGAGCAGTTCTTC.

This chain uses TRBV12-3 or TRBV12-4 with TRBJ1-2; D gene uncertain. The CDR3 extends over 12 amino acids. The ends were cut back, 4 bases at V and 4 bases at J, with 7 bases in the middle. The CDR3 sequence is CASSSQFYGYTF. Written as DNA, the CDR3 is TGTGCCAGCAGTTCACAGTTCTATGGCTACACCTTC.

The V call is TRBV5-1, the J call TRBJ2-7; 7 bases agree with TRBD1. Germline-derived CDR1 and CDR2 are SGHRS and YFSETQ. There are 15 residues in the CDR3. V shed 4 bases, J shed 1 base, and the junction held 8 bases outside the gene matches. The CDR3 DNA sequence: TGCGCCAGCAGCCTGGGGCCGACAGGGTCCTACGAGCAGTACTTC. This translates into CASSLGPTGSYEQYF.

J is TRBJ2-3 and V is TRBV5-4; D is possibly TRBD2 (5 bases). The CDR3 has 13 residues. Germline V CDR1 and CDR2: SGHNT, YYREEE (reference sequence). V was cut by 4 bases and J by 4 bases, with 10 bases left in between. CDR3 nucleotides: TGTGCCAGCAGCACCCTAGCCTCAGATACGCAGTATTTT. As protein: CASSTLASDTQYF. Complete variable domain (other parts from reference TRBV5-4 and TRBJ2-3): ETGVTQSPTHLIKTRGQQVTLRCSSQSGHNTVSWYQQALGQGPQFIFQYYREEENGRGNFPPRFSGLQFPNYSSELNVNALELDDSALYLCASSTLASDTQYFGPGTRLTVL.

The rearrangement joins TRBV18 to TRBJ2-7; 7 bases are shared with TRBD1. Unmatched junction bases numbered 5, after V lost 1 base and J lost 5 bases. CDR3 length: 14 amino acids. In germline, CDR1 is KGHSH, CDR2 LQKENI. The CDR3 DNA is TGTGCCAGCTCACCACTGCCAGGGGGAAACGAGCAGTACTTC. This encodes CASSPLPGGNEQYF.

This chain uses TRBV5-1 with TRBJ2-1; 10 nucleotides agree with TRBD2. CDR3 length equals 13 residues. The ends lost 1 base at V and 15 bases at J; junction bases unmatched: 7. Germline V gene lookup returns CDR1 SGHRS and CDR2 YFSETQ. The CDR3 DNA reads TGCGCCAGCAGCTTGACTAGCGGGGTCCGTTTGTTCTTC. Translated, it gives CASSLTSGVRLFF.

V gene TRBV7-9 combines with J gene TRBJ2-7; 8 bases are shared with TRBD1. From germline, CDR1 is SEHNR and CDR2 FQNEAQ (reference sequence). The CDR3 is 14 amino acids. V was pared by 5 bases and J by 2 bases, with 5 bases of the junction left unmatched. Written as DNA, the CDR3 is TGTGCCAGCAGCCATCGACAGGGGCCCTACGAGCAGTACTTC. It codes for CASSHRQGPYEQYF.

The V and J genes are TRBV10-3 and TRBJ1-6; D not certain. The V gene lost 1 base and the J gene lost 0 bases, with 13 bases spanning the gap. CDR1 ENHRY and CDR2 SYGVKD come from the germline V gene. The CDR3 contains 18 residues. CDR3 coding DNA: TGTGCCATCAGTGAGTTGTCGTCCCAAAGCTCCTATAATTCACCCCTCCACTTT. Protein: CAISELSSQSSYNSPLHF.

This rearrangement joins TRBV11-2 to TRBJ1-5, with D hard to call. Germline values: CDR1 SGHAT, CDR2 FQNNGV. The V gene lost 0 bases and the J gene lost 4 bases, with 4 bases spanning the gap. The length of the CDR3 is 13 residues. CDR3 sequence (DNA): TGTGCCAGCAGCTTAGACCGAAATCAGCCCCAGCATTTT. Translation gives CASSLDRNQPQHF.

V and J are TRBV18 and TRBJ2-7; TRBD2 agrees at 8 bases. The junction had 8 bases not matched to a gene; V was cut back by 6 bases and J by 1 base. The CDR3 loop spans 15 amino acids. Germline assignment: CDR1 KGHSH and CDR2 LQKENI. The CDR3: CASSIGSGGSYEQYF. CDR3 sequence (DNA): TGTGCCAGCTCGATCGGCAGCGGGGGTTCCTACGAGCAGTACTTC.

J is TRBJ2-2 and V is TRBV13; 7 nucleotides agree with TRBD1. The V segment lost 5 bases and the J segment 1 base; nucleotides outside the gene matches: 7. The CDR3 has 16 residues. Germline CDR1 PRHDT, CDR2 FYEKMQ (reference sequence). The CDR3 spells CASSLPTGRNTGELFF. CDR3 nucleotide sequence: TGTGCCAGCAGCCTTCCGACAGGGAGGAACACCGGGGAGCTGTTTTTT.

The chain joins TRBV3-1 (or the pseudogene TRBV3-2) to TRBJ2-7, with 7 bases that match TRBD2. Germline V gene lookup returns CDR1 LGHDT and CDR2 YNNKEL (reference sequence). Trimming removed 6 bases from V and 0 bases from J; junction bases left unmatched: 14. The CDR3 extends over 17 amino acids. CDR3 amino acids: CASRCLGGGLSSYEQYF. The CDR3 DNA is TGTGCCAGCAGATGTCTTGGCGGGGGTTTGAGCTCCTACGAGCAGTACTTC.

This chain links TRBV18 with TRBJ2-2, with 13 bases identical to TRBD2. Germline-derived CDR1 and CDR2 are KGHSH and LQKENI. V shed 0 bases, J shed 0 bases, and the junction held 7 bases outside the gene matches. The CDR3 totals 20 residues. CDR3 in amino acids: CASSPPARLAGGPNTGELFF. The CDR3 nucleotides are TGTGCCAGCTCACCACCCGCCCGACTAGCGGGGGGTCCGAACACCGGGGAGCTGTTTTTT.

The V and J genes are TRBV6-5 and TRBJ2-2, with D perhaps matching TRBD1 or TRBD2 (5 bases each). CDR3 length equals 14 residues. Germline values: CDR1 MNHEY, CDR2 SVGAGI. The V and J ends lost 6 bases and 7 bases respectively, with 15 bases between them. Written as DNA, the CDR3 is TGTGCCAGCAGACCGACGGGACCCGGCGGGGAGCTGTTTTTT. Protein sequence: CASRPTGPGGELFF.

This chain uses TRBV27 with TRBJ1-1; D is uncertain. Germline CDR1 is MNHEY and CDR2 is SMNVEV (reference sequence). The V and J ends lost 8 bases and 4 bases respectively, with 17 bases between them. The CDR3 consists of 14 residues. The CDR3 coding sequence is TGTGCCAGCTCGTCAAGAGCCGCGGGCACTGAAGCTTTCTTT. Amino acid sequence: CASSSRAAGTEAFF.

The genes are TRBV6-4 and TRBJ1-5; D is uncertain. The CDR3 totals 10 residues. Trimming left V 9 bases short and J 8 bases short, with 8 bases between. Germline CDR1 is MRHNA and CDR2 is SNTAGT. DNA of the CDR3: TGTGCCAGACTGGGAGAGCCCCAGCATTTT. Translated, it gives CARLGEPQHF.

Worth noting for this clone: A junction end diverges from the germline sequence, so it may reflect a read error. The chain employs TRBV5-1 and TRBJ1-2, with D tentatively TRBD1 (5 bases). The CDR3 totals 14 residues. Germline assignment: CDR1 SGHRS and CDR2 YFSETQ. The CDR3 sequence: CVSSSGTTSRGYTF. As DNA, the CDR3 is TGCGTCAGCAGCTCCGGGACTACCTCGAGGGGCTACACCTTC.

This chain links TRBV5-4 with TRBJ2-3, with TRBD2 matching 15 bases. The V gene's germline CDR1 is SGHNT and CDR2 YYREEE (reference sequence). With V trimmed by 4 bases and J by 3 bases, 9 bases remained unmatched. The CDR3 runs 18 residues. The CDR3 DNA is TGTGCCAGCAGCACGCCCGGGACTAGCGGGGGGAGGACAGATACGCAGTATTTT. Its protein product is CASSTPGTSGGRTDTQYF.

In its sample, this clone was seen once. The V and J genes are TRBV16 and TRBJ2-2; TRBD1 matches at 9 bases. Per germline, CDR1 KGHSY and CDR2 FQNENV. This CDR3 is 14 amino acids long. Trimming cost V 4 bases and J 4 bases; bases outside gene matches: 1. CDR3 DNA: TGTGCCAGCAGCCGACAGGGGGTCACCGGGGAGCTGTTTTTT. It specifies CASSRQGVTGELFF. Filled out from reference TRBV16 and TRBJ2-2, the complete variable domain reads GEEVAQTPKHLVRGEGQKAKLYCAPIKGHSYVFWYQQVLKNEFKFLISFQNENVFDETGMPKERFSAKCLPNSPCSLEIQATKLEDSAVYFCASSRQGVTGELFFGEGSRLTVL.

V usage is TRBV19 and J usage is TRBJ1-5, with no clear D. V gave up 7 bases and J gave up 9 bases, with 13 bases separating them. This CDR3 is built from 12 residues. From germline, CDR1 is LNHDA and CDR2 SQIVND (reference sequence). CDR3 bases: TGTGCCAGTACGACGTTCTTTGGGCCCCAGCATTTT. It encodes CASTTFFGPQHF.

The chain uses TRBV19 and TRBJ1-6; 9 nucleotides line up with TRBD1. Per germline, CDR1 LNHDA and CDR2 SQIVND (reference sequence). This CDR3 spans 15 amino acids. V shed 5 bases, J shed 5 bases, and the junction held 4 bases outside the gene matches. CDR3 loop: CASSRRTGDNSPLHF. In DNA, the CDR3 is TGTGCCAGTAGTCGCCGGACAGGGGATAATTCACCCCTCCACTTT.

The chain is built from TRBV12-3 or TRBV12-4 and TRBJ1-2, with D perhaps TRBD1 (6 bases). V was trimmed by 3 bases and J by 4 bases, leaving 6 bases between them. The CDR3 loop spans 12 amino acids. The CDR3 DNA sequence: TGTGCCAGCAGTTTGACAGGCTATGGCTACACCTTC. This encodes CASSLTGYGYTF.